Below, one T cell receptor beta chain is given with its context. Its specificity is not known. These data belong to a study of cytomegalovirus exposure and HLA in healthy donors. The study, taken as a whole, reports: The CMV antigen specificity of a few CMV-associated chains was confirmed through in vitro analysis. Sequencing depth across donors, presence/absence analyses assumed, was roughly uniform. Fewer than 20,000 TCR beta sequences were associated with HLA alleles at 0.05 false discovery rate in a later analysis. Highly shared variants forming one cluster were likely a sequencing artifact.

Vbeta (60) and Jbeta (13) primers were used in the PCR. Produced via immunoSEQ multiplex PCR; TCRdb's table is partial and in-frame only. The listing records approximately 190,000 clones. CDR3 length: 20 amino acids. CDR1 and CDR2 (germline): LGHNA, YNFKEQ. V shed 0 bases and J 6 bases; nucleotides not matched to a gene: 17. The origin of this receptor is a boy aged 5-17 years in good health and CMV-seronegative. Sequencing was done on a sample of PBMCs. This chain uses TRBV4-2 with TRBJ2-5, with 12 bases aligning to TRBD2. CDR3 sequence: CASSQDLASGGAGVRKTQYF. CDR3 in DNA: TGTGCCAGCAGCCAAGATCTAGCTAGCGGGGGGGCCGGGGTTCGGAAGACCCAGTACTTC.